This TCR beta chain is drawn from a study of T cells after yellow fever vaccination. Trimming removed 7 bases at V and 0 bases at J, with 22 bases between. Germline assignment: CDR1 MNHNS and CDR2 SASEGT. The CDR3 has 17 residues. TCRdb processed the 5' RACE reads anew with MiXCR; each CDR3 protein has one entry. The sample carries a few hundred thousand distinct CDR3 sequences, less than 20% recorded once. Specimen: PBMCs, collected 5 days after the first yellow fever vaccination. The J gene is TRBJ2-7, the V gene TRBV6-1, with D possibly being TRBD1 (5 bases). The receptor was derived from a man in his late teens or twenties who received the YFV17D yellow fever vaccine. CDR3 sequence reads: CASTLNKHRPSSYEQYF. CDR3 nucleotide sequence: TGTGCCAGCACCCTAAACAAGCACAGGCCGAGCTCCTACGAGCAGTACTTC.